This T cell receptor beta chain was profiled in a study of early T cells in non-severe SARS-CoV-2 infection. This clonotype was counted many times. The V gene's germline CDR1 is SGDLS and CDR2 YYNGEE. V lost 3 bases and J lost 6, with 7 bases in between. The CDR3 runs to 11 residues. TCRdb used MiXCR to reprocess the 5' RACE reads, holding one entry per CDR3 protein. The repertoire holds about 60,000 distinct CDR3 sequences, around 5.6% seen once, with about 6.8% in the top ten. This chain links TRBV9 with TRBJ2-7; D is undetermined. Sequenced sample: whole blood. The origin of this receptor is an adult who was a healthcare worker with PCR-confirmed SARS-CoV-2 infection or an uninfected control (not recorded which). The CDR3 here is CASSAGGEQYF. In nucleotides, the CDR3 is TGTGCCAGCAGCGCCGGTGGCGAGCAGTACTTC.